Listed below are T cell receptor beta chains from one sample, sequenced in a study of T-cell reconstitution after alpha-beta-depleted transplantation in children. TCRdb fed the PCR reads into MiXCR, producing one record per CDR3 protein. The sample has just under 150,000 distinct CDR3 sequences; about 8.8% are singletons. The input for sequencing was PBMCs, mostly from graft donor cells, taken 180 days after TCRalphabeta/CD19-depleted stem cell transplant. These receptors were taken from a female patient aged 2 to 10 who had a stem cell transplant for congenital amegakaryocytic thrombocytopenia, so the T cells may come from the graft donor. Each CDR3 is given with its conserved first and last residue. A D gene is named only where the DNA matches it firmly. For some rows the clone size is stated as once, few or many, or as a class when expanded; others skip it.

D gene: TRBD2; clone size: few; V gene: TRBV7-8; J gene: TRBJ2-3; CDR3 protein: CASSLPRLAGGTDSTDTQYF; CDR3 DNA: TGTGCCAGCAGCTTACCCCGACTAGCGGGGGGAACGGATAGCACAGATACGCAGTATTTT
D gene: .; clone size: many; V gene: TRBV12-3/TRBV12-4; J gene: TRBJ1-1; CDR3 protein: CASSLDTGFHTEAFF; CDR3 DNA: TGTGCCAGCAGTCTTGATACAGGATTTCACACTGAAGCTTTCTTT
D gene: .; clone size: many; V gene: TRBV12-3/TRBV12-4; J gene: TRBJ2-5; CDR3 protein: CASSLETTGTQYF; CDR3 DNA: TGTGCCAGCAGTTTAGAGACAACTGGGACCCAGTACTTC
D gene: TRBD1; clone size: many; V gene: TRBV20-1; J gene: TRBJ1-1; CDR3 protein: CSARDSRTGVNTEAFF; CDR3 DNA: TGCAGTGCTAGAGATAGTAGGACAGGGGTGAACACTGAAGCTTTCTTT
D gene: .; clone size: few; V gene: TRBV20-1; J gene: TRBJ2-1; CDR3 protein: CSARSPTRVHSYNEQFF; CDR3 DNA: TGCAGTGCTAGATCCCCCACTCGGGTACACTCCTACAATGAGCAGTTCTTC
D gene: .; clone size: many; V gene: TRBV6-5; J gene: TRBJ1-2; CDR3 protein: CAIRSTTGYDGYTF; CDR3 DNA: TGTGCCATCCGATCCACTACAGGGTACGATGGCTACACCTTC
D gene: TRBD2; clone size: .; V gene: TRBV15; J gene: TRBJ2-1; CDR3 protein: CATSRRLAGVGNEQFF; CDR3 DNA: TGTGCCACCAGCCGCCGACTAGCGGGAGTGGGGAATGAGCAGTTCTTC
D gene: TRBD1; clone size: many; V gene: TRBV7-9; J gene: TRBJ1-4; CDR3 protein: CASRKWGQAEEKLFF; CDR3 DNA: TGTGCCAGCAGGAAGTGGGGACAGGCGGAGGAAAAACTGTTTTTT
D gene: .; clone size: many; V gene: TRBV20-1; J gene: TRBJ1-4; CDR3 protein: CSAREGAFSEKLFF; CDR3 DNA: TGCAGTGCTAGAGAAGGGGCTTTTAGTGAAAAACTGTTTTTT
D gene: TRBD1; clone size: few; V gene: TRBV5-6; J gene: TRBJ2-7; CDR3 protein: CASSLQGARSYEQYF; CDR3 DNA: TGTGCCAGCAGCTTGCAGGGGGCGAGGTCCTACGAGCAGTACTTC
D gene: .; clone size: many; V gene: TRBV7-9; J gene: TRBJ1-1; CDR3 protein: CASSSTLQNTEAFF; CDR3 DNA: TGTGCCAGCAGCTCGACACTCCAGAACACTGAAGCTTTCTTT
D gene: TRBD2; clone size: many; V gene: TRBV20-1; J gene: TRBJ2-2; CDR3 protein: CSAARLAQTGELFF; CDR3 DNA: TGCAGTGCGGCACGACTAGCGCAAACCGGGGAGCTGTTTTTT
D gene: .; clone size: many; V gene: TRBV20-1; J gene: TRBJ1-3; CDR3 protein: CSAPDRSGNTIYF; CDR3 DNA: TGCAGTGCTCCGGACCGCTCTGGAAACACCATATATTTT
D gene: .; clone size: .; V gene: TRBV10-3; J gene: TRBJ2-3; CDR3 protein: CAISDLGSQYF; CDR3 DNA: TGTGCCATCAGTGATTTGGGGTCGCAGTATTTT
D gene: .; clone size: .; V gene: TRBV30; J gene: TRBJ2-2; CDR3 protein: CAWSVLDFNTGELFF; CDR3 DNA: TGTGCCTGGAGTGTACTGGACTTCAACACCGGGGAGCTGTTTTTT
D gene: .; clone size: few; V gene: TRBV15; J gene: TRBJ1-4; CDR3 protein: CATSRDYQGPGEKLFF; CDR3 DNA: TGTGCCACCAGCAGAGACTATCAGGGCCCGGGTGAAAAACTGTTTTTT
D gene: .; clone size: many; V gene: TRBV28; J gene: TRBJ2-7; CDR3 protein: CASSFYPPRPSSYEQYF; CDR3 DNA: TGTGCCAGCAGTTTTTATCCCCCGAGGCCTAGCTCCTACGAGCAGTACTTC
D gene: .; clone size: few; V gene: TRBV20-1; J gene: TRBJ2-1; CDR3 protein: CSARDPRVNEQFF; CDR3 DNA: TGCAGTGCTAGAGATCCCCGGGTGAATGAGCAGTTCTTC
D gene: .; clone size: .; V gene: TRBV6-2/TRBV6-3; J gene: TRBJ1-5; CDR3 protein: CASSYPSGNHQPQHF; CDR3 DNA: TGTGCCAGCAGTTACCCTTCAGGGAACCATCAGCCCCAGCATTTT
D gene: .; clone size: .; V gene: TRBV12-3/TRBV12-4; J gene: TRBJ1-4; CDR3 protein: CASSFKVVTEKLFF; CDR3 DNA: TGTGCCAGCAGTTTTAAGGTGGTTACTGAAAAACTGTTTTTT
D gene: .; clone size: many; V gene: TRBV20-1; J gene: TRBJ2-1; CDR3 protein: CSALGQGSLSGNEQFF; CDR3 DNA: TGCAGTGCTTTAGGGCAGGGGAGTTTGTCAGGCAATGAGCAGTTCTTC
D gene: TRBD2; clone size: .; V gene: TRBV20-1; J gene: TRBJ2-7; CDR3 protein: CSARVWGGSSYDQYF; CDR3 DNA: TGCAGTGCTAGAGTGTGGGGGGGGTCATCTTACGACCAGTACTTC
D gene: TRBD2; clone size: many; V gene: TRBV7-9; J gene: TRBJ2-1; CDR3 protein: CASSLTSGSVGEQFF; CDR3 DNA: TGTGCCAGCAGCTTAACTAGCGGGAGTGTTGGTGAGCAGTTCTTC
D gene: .; clone size: many; V gene: TRBV5-5; J gene: TRBJ2-1; CDR3 protein: CASSLPGEGTYNEQFF; CDR3 DNA: TGTGCCAGCAGCTTGCCCGGGGAAGGCACCTACAATGAGCAGTTCTTC
D gene: .; clone size: few; V gene: TRBV20-1; J gene: TRBJ2-5; CDR3 protein: CSARPRGPWGETQYF; CDR3 DNA: TGCAGTGCAAGGCCGCGGGGGCCTTGGGGGGAGACCCAGTACTTC
D gene: .; clone size: many; V gene: TRBV27; J gene: TRBJ2-7; CDR3 protein: CASKGGVGGYEQYF; CDR3 DNA: TGTGCCAGCAAAGGTGGGGTTGGTGGCTACGAGCAGTACTTC
D gene: TRBD1; clone size: .; V gene: TRBV13; J gene: TRBJ2-7; CDR3 protein: CASSPEKGAYEQYF; CDR3 DNA: TGTGCCAGCAGCCCCGAGAAGGGGGCGTACGAGCAGTACTTC
D gene: TRBD2; clone size: many; V gene: TRBV10-3; J gene: TRBJ2-2; CDR3 protein: CAIGPRGGPGELFF; CDR3 DNA: TGTGCCATCGGCCCCCGGGGGGGCCCCGGGGAGCTGTTTTTT
D gene: .; clone size: many; V gene: TRBV27; J gene: TRBJ1-1; CDR3 protein: CADDQSTGTEAMNTEAFF; CDR3 DNA: TGTGCCGACGACCAATCCACAGGGACCGAGGCTATGAACACTGAAGCTTTCTTT
D gene: .; clone size: many; V gene: TRBV24-1; J gene: TRBJ2-7; CDR3 protein: CATSDWISYEQYF; CDR3 DNA: TGTGCCACCAGTGATTGGATCTCCTACGAGCAGTACTTC
D gene: .; clone size: many; V gene: TRBV2; J gene: TRBJ2-2; CDR3 protein: CASKVRGNTGELFF; CDR3 DNA: TGTGCCAGCAAGGTCAGGGGGAACACCGGGGAGCTGTTTTTT
D gene: .; clone size: few; V gene: TRBV12-3/TRBV12-4; J gene: TRBJ2-1; CDR3 protein: CASSLGWDGQFF; CDR3 DNA: TGTGCCAGCAGTTTAGGATGGGACGGGCAGTTCTTC
D gene: .; clone size: many; V gene: TRBV27; J gene: TRBJ1-2; CDR3 protein: CASSLVVGSWATF; CDR3 DNA: TGTGCCAGCAGTTTAGTAGTTGGTTCCTGGGCCACCTTC
D gene: TRBD1; clone size: few; V gene: TRBV28; J gene: TRBJ1-2; CDR3 protein: CASRPSTGPTYGYTF; CDR3 DNA: TGTGCCAGCAGACCCTCGACAGGGCCTACATATGGCTACACCTTC
D gene: .; clone size: .; V gene: TRBV5-1; J gene: TRBJ2-5; CDR3 protein: CASSLYGYQETQYF; CDR3 DNA: TGCGCCAGCAGCTTGTACGGGTACCAAGAGACCCAGTACTTC
D gene: TRBD1; clone size: many; V gene: TRBV3-1; J gene: TRBJ1-1; CDR3 protein: CASRNRGSEAFF; CDR3 DNA: TGTGCCAGCAGGAACAGGGGATCCGAAGCTTTCTTT
D gene: .; clone size: .; V gene: TRBV15; J gene: TRBJ1-5; CDR3 protein: CATSRDRTSIGDKRNQPQHF; CDR3 DNA: TGTGCCACCAGCAGAGATCGAACAAGTATAGGAGACAAAAGGAATCAGCCCCAGCATTTT
D gene: .; clone size: many; V gene: TRBV20-1; J gene: TRBJ2-3; CDR3 protein: CSAPPGQSSTQYF; CDR3 DNA: TGCAGTGCTCCACCGGGCCAATCCAGTACGCAGTATTTT
D gene: TRBD1; clone size: many; V gene: TRBV20-1; J gene: TRBJ2-5; CDR3 protein: CSAGGQGAETQYF; CDR3 DNA: TGCAGTGCTGGAGGACAGGGGGCAGAGACCCAGTACTTC
D gene: .; clone size: many; V gene: TRBV2; J gene: TRBJ2-3; CDR3 protein: CASSLLISDTQYF; CDR3 DNA: TGTGCCAGCAGCTTGCTCATCTCAGATACGCAGTATTTT
D gene: TRBD2; clone size: many; V gene: TRBV3-1; J gene: TRBJ2-2; CDR3 protein: CASSQSPNLAGDTGELFF; CDR3 DNA: TGTGCCAGCAGCCAAAGCCCAAACCTAGCGGGAGACACCGGGGAGCTGTTTTTT
D gene: .; clone size: .; V gene: TRBV12-3/TRBV12-4; J gene: TRBJ2-1; CDR3 protein: CASILPGLYNEQFF; CDR3 DNA: TGTGCCAGCATTTTACCGGGACTCTACAATGAGCAGTTCTTC
D gene: .; clone size: few; V gene: TRBV3-1; J gene: TRBJ2-3; CDR3 protein: CASSLTLPDTQYF; CDR3 DNA: TGTGCCAGCAGCCTTACCCTCCCAGATACGCAGTATTTT
D gene: TRBD2; clone size: many; V gene: TRBV28; J gene: TRBJ2-3; CDR3 protein: CASSFWLAGFTDTQYF; CDR3 DNA: TGTGCCAGCAGTTTTTGGCTAGCGGGATTCACAGATACGCAGTATTTT
D gene: .; clone size: few; V gene: TRBV6-6; J gene: TRBJ1-2; CDR3 protein: CASRLTDYGYTF; CDR3 DNA: TGTGCCAGCAGACTGACAGACTATGGCTACACCTTC
D gene: .; clone size: .; V gene: TRBV20-1; J gene: TRBJ1-1; CDR3 protein: CSAEHRDVTFF; CDR3 DNA: TGCAGTGCTGAACACCGGGACGTAACTTTCTTT
D gene: .; clone size: many; V gene: TRBV7-9; J gene: TRBJ2-1; CDR3 protein: CASSPSGYKGPYNEQFF; CDR3 DNA: TGTGCCAGCAGCCCGTCTGGTTACAAGGGGCCATACAATGAGCAGTTCTTC
D gene: TRBD1; clone size: many; V gene: TRBV12-3/TRBV12-4; J gene: TRBJ2-2; CDR3 protein: CASKLTGDTGELFF; CDR3 DNA: TGTGCCAGCAAACTGACAGGGGATACCGGGGAGCTGTTTTTT
D gene: TRBD1; clone size: .; V gene: TRBV3-1; J gene: TRBJ2-7; CDR3 protein: CASSHMTGKGAYEQYF; CDR3 DNA: TGTGCCAGCAGCCATATGACAGGGAAAGGGGCCTACGAGCAGTACTTC
D gene: TRBD1; clone size: .; V gene: TRBV28; J gene: TRBJ2-1; CDR3 protein: CASNHRDREFF; CDR3 DNA: TGTGCCAGCAACCACCGGGACAGGGAGTTCTTC
D gene: TRBD1; clone size: few; V gene: TRBV5-1; J gene: TRBJ2-1; CDR3 protein: CASSSQGANNEQFF; CDR3 DNA: TGCGCCAGCAGTTCTCAGGGGGCTAACAATGAGCAGTTCTTC
D gene: .; clone size: many; V gene: TRBV21-1; J gene: TRBJ1-1; CDR3 protein: CASSTGGGYAEAFF; CDR3 DNA: TGTGCCAGCAGCACTGGTGGGGGGTACGCTGAAGCTTTCTTT
D gene: .; clone size: .; V gene: TRBV6-2/TRBV6-3; J gene: TRBJ2-7; CDR3 protein: CASSHVPYEQYF; CDR3 DNA: TGTGCCAGCAGTCATGTACCCTACGAGCAGTACTTC
D gene: .; clone size: .; V gene: TRBV5-6; J gene: TRBJ2-7; CDR3 protein: CASAPWRSYEQYF; CDR3 DNA: TGTGCCAGCGCCCCTTGGCGCTCCTACGAGCAGTACTTC
D gene: TRBD2; clone size: many; V gene: TRBV6-6; J gene: TRBJ2-1; CDR3 protein: CASSQIHHRGGSGRGWMNEQFF; CDR3 DNA: TGTGCCAGCAGCCAAATACACCATCGAGGGGGTAGCGGGAGGGGTTGGATGAATGAGCAGTTCTTC
D gene: TRBD2; clone size: .; V gene: TRBV5-8; J gene: TRBJ2-3; CDR3 protein: CASSLGGLVTDTQYF; CDR3 DNA: TGTGCCAGCAGCTTGGGGGGACTAGTAACAGATACGCAGTATTTT
D gene: TRBD2; clone size: many; V gene: TRBV9; J gene: TRBJ2-1; CDR3 protein: CASSVGGLAGNEQFF; CDR3 DNA: TGTGCCAGCAGCGTAGGGGGTCTAGCGGGAAATGAGCAGTTCTTC
D gene: TRBD1; clone size: .; V gene: TRBV2; J gene: TRBJ1-1; CDR3 protein: CASTPGQGKGGTEAFF; CDR3 DNA: TGTGCCAGCACCCCCGGACAGGGCAAGGGCGGCACTGAAGCTTTCTTT